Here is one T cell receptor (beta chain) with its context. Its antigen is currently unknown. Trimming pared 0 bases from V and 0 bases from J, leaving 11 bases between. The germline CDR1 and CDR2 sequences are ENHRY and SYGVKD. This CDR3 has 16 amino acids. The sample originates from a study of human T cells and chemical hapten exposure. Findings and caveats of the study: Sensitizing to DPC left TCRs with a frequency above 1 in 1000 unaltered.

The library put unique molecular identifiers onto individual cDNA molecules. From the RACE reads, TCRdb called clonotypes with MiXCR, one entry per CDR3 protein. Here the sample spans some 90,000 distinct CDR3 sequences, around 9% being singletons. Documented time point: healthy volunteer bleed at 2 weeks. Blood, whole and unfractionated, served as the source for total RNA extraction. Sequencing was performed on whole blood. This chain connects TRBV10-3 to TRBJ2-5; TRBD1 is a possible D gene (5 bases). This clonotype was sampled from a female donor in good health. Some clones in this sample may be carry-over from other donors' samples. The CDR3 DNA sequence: TGTGCCATCAGTGAGTCGGTAAGGGGAAACCAAGAGACCCAGTACTTC. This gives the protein CAISESVRGNQETQYF.